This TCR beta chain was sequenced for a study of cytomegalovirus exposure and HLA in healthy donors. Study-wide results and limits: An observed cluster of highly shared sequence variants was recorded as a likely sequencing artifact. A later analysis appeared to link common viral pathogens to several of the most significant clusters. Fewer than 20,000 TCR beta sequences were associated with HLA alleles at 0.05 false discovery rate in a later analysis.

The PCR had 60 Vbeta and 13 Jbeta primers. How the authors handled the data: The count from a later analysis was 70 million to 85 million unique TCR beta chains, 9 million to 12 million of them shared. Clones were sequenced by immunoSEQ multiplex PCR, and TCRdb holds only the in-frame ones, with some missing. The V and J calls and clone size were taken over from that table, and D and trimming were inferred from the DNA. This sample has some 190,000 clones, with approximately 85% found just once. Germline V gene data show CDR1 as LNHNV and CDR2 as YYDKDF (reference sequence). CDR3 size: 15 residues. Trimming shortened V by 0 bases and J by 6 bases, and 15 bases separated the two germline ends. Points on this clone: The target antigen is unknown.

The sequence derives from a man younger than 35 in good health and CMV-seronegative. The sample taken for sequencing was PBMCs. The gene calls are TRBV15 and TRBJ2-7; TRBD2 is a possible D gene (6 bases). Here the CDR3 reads CATSRDIGQGGEQYF. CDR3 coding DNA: TGTGCCACCAGCAGAGATATCGGCCAGGGAGGCGAGCAGTACTTC.